The rows below give T cell receptor beta chains drawn from one sample of a study of blood T cells in healthy people across ages. TCRdb passed the 5' RACE reads through MiXCR, listing each CDR3 protein once. Of 650,000 or so distinct CDR3 sequences listed, more than 45% are singletons. Source material: blood. These receptors were obtained from a woman at least 80 years old in good health. Both conserved end residues are part of each CDR3. Each record gives: D gene, V gene, clone size, J gene, CDR3 length, CDR3 DNA, CDR3 protein. The D gene is left open where the match is weak. A clone size is listed for some rows: how often the clone was seen (once, few, many), or a class if it is expanded.

>-|TRBV5-1|-|TRBJ2-5|16
TGCGCCAGCAGCTTGGACGAGGCCAGCCTCCAAGAGACCCAGTACTTC
CASSLDEASLQETQYF
>TRBD1|TRBV12-3/TRBV12-4|-|TRBJ2-6|15
TGTGCCAGCAGAAACAGGGGGAATGGGGCCAACGTCCTGACTTTC
CASRNRGNGANVLTF
>-|TRBV29-1|few|TRBJ1-4|14
TGCAGCGCCATAGCAGGGGCAACTAATGAAAAACTGTTTTTT
CSAIAGATNEKLFF
>TRBD1|TRBV10-3|-|TRBJ2-7|15
TGTGCCATCAGTCCGTCGGGACAGGGGGTATACGAGCAGTACTTC
CAISPSGQGVYEQYF
>-|TRBV10-3|few|TRBJ2-2|12
TGTGCCATCTCGGTTCCCACCGGGGAGCTGTTTTTT
CAISVPTGELFF
>-|TRBV5-1|few|TRBJ2-7|13
TGCGCCAGCAGCTGGTTGACCTCCTACGAGCAGTACTTC
CASSWLTSYEQYF
>-|TRBV9|-|TRBJ2-3|14
TGTGCCAGCAGCGTAGACGGCCAGATGGATACGCAGTATTTT
CASSVDGQMDTQYF
>-|TRBV20-1|-|TRBJ1-2|13
TGCAGTGCTAGCCCAACTGGGAGGTCCGGCTACACCTTC
CSASPTGRSGYTF
>-|TRBV3-1|many|TRBJ2-1|14
TGTGCCAGCAGCCAAGATCTGTACGGAGATGAGCAGTTCTTC
CASSQDLYGDEQFF
>-|TRBV30|-|TRBJ1-6|14
TGTGCCTGGAGTGGGCAAACTTATAATTCACCCCTCCACTTT
CAWSGQTYNSPLHF
>TRBD1|TRBV27|-|TRBJ1-1|13
TGTGCCAGCAGTCCCAATGACAGGGGTGAAGCTTTCTTT
CASSPNDRGEAFF
>TRBD1|TRBV25-1|once|TRBJ1-2|17
TGTGCCAGCAGTGATACGGGACAGCCCTTGGGCTTCTATGGCTACACCTTC
CASSDTGQPLGFYGYTF
>TRBD2|TRBV7-3|-|TRBJ2-3|13
TGCGCCAGCAGCTCCACGGGGGGATATACGCAGTATTTT
CASSSTGGYTQYF